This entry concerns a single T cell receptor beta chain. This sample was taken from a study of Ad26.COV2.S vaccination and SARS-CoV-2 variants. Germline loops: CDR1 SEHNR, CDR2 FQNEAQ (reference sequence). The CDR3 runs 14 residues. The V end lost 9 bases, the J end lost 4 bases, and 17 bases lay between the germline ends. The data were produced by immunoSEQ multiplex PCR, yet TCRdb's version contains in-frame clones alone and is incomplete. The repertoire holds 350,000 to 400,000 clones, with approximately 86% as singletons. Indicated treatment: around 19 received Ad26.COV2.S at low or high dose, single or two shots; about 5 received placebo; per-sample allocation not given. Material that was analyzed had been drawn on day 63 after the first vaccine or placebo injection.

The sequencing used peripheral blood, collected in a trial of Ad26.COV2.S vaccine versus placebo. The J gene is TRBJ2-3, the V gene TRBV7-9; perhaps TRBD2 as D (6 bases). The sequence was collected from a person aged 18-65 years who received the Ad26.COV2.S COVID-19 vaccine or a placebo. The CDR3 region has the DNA TGTGCCAGTCCAGAGTACGGCGGGGCAGATACGCAGTATTTT. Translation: CASPEYGGADTQYF.